This is a list of T cell receptor beta chains from one sample in a study of blood T cell repertoires in COVID-19. TCRdb's table, derived via immunoSEQ multiplex PCR, lists solely in-frame clones and lacks some. The sample consists of some 250,000 clones, around 85% of them appearing once. The sequencing input was PBMCs or T cells enriched from blood (not recorded which). These receptors originate from a woman in her 50s who had recovered from COVID-19. The CDR3 runs from the conserved cysteine through the conserved F or W. The order of the fields is D gene, clone size, V gene, J gene, CDR3 DNA, CDR3 protein. A D gene is named only where the DNA matches it firmly. Some rows mark clone size as missing; the rest say once, few, many or name a class of expanded clone.

D: TRBD1
size: NA
V: TRBV6-5
J: TRBJ1-5
DNA: TGTGCCACTTCGACAGGGGGTTCCCTCAATCAGCCCCAGCATTTT
CDR3: CATSTGGSLNQPQHF

D: TRBD1
size: NA
V: TRBV28
J: TRBJ1-2
DNA: TGTGCCAGCAGTTCGACAGGGGGCAACTATGGCTACACCTTC
CDR3: CASSSTGGNYGYTF

D: NA
size: once
V: TRBV2
J: TRBJ1-3
DNA: TGTGCCAGCAAGGGGGACGGAAACACCATATATTTT
CDR3: CASKGDGNTIYF

D: NA
size: NA
V: TRBV3-1/TRBV3-2
J: TRBJ1-6
DNA: TGTGCCAGCAGCCGAGAACCAGGGTCCTATAATTCACCCCTCCACTTT
CDR3: CASSREPGSYNSPLHF

D: TRBD1
size: NA
V: TRBV6-5
J: TRBJ2-7
DNA: TGTGCCGGGAGGGGTACGGGACAGGGGGCCTACGAGCAGTACTTC
CDR3: CAGRGTGQGAYEQYF

D: NA
size: NA
V: TRBV28
J: TRBJ1-1
DNA: TGTGCCAGCAGTTTAGGTCCAGGGGTGAACACTGAAGCTTTCTTT
CDR3: CASSLGPGVNTEAFF

D: NA
size: NA
V: TRBV2
J: TRBJ1-5
DNA: TGTGCCAGCAGTGAACGAGGTAATCAGCCCCAGCATTTT
CDR3: CASSERGNQPQHF

D: TRBD2
size: NA
V: TRBV7-7
J: TRBJ2-1
DNA: TGTGCTAGCAGCTTAGAAGGCGGGGGAGCCTACAATGAGCAGTTCTTC
CDR3: CASSLEGGGAYNEQFF

D: TRBD2
size: once
V: TRBV5-6
J: TRBJ2-7
DNA: TGTGCCACCTCAGCGGGACGATCAGGGAGCGAGCAGTACTTC
CDR3: CATSAGRSGSEQYF

D: TRBD1
size: NA
V: TRBV7-2
J: TRBJ1-1
DNA: TGTGCCAGCAGCATATACCCGGGACAGGGGAACACTGAAGCTTTCTTT
CDR3: CASSIYPGQGNTEAFF

D: TRBD2
size: once
V: TRBV19
J: TRBJ2-2
DNA: TGTGCCAGTAGTATAGCCACTAGCGGGACCTACACCGGGGAGCTGTTTTTT
CDR3: CASSIATSGTYTGELFF

D: TRBD2
size: NA
V: TRBV7-9
J: TRBJ2-1
DNA: TGTGCCAGCAGCCCAAGGGGCCTAGCGGGAGGTTACAATGAGCAGTTCTTC
CDR3: CASSPRGLAGGYNEQFF

D: TRBD2
size: NA
V: TRBV27
J: TRBJ2-1
DNA: TGTGCCAGCAGTCCCGGGACTAGCTCCTACAATGAGCAGTTCTTC
CDR3: CASSPGTSSYNEQFF

D: TRBD1
size: NA
V: TRBV6-1
J: TRBJ2-5
DNA: TGTGCCAGCAGTGAAGGACAGGGGTCGTTAGAGACCCAGTACTTC
CDR3: CASSEGQGSLETQYF

D: NA
size: NA
V: TRBV6-5
J: TRBJ1-5
DNA: TGTGCCAGCGAACTCTCCAATCAGCCCCAGCATTTT
CDR3: CASELSNQPQHF

D: NA
size: NA
V: TRBV5-1
J: TRBJ2-1
DNA: TGCGCCAGCAGCTTGGCCGGCGGATTCTCCTACAATGAGCAGTTCTTC
CDR3: CASSLAGGFSYNEQFF

D: NA
size: once
V: TRBV2
J: TRBJ1-4
DNA: TGTGCCAGCAGTTACAGGGCCGGGGCTAATGAAAAACTGTTTTTT
CDR3: CASSYRAGANEKLFF

D: NA
size: NA
V: TRBV3-1/TRBV3-2
J: TRBJ1-5
DNA: TGTGCCAGCACGCTAGGTGTAGGGGGCAATCAGCCCCAGCATTTT
CDR3: CASTLGVGGNQPQHF

D: NA
size: once
V: TRBV11-1
J: TRBJ1-1
DNA: TGTGCCAGCAGCTTGTGGGCTGGCACTGAAGCTTTCTTT
CDR3: CASSLWAGTEAFF

D: TRBD1
size: NA
V: TRBV5-1
J: TRBJ2-1
DNA: TGCGCCAGCAGTCAACGCACAGGGGGCATGAGGAATGAGCAGTTCTTC
CDR3: CASSQRTGGMRNEQFF

D: NA
size: NA
V: TRBV12-3/TRBV12-4
J: TRBJ2-5
DNA: TGTGCCAGCAGTTTTATAGGAGAAACCCAGTACTTC
CDR3: CASSFIGETQYF

D: TRBD1
size: NA
V: TRBV18
J: TRBJ1-5
DNA: TGTGCCAGCACCGGGACAGCGTTCCCGCCCCAGCATTTT
CDR3: CASTGTAFPPQHF

D: NA
size: NA
V: TRBV7-9
J: TRBJ2-5
DNA: TGTGCCAGCAGCTTAGCGTCGGGGTTAAAAGAGACCCAGTACTTC
CDR3: CASSLASGLKETQYF

D: TRBD1
size: NA
V: TRBV28
J: TRBJ2-7
DNA: TGTGCCAGCAGTTTACGAGGGACAGGGTCGTACGAGCAGTACTTC
CDR3: CASSLRGTGSYEQYF

D: NA
size: NA
V: TRBV18
J: TRBJ2-7
DNA: TGTGCCAGCTCACCCTTTGGCGGGACCTCCTACGAGCAGTACTTC
CDR3: CASSPFGGTSYEQYF

D: TRBD2
size: NA
V: TRBV6-2/TRBV6-3
J: TRBJ2-3
DNA: TGTGCCAGCAGTTACTCTGGCGGGAGGCCCACAGATACGCAGTATTTT
CDR3: CASSYSGGRPTDTQYF

D: NA
size: once
V: TRBV10-3
J: TRBJ1-1
DNA: TGTGCCATCAGTCCGGGGGGAAACACTGAAGCTTTCTTT
CDR3: CAISPGGNTEAFF

D: NA
size: NA
V: TRBV6-4
J: TRBJ2-3
DNA: TGTGCCAGCAGTGGACAGGGCACAGATACGCAGTATTTT
CDR3: CASSGQGTDTQYF

D: TRBD1
size: once
V: TRBV15
J: TRBJ1-5
DNA: TGTGCCACCAGCATGGAACAGGGGCGTCAGCCCCAGCATTTT
CDR3: CATSMEQGRQPQHF

D: NA
size: NA
V: TRBV19
J: TRBJ1-1
DNA: TGTGCCAGTAGTGATAGAGGGCCAGATGAAGCTTTCTTT
CDR3: CASSDRGPDEAFF

D: TRBD1
size: NA
V: TRBV9
J: TRBJ1-5
DNA: TGTGCCAGCACCAAAACAGGGGGCCTCAATCAGCCCCAGCATTTT
CDR3: CASTKTGGLNQPQHF

D: NA
size: NA
V: TRBV18
J: TRBJ2-3
DNA: TGTGCCAGCTCACCGGCGCTAGGGGCAGATACGCAGTATTTT
CDR3: CASSPALGADTQYF

D: TRBD1
size: NA
V: TRBV6-5
J: TRBJ2-4
DNA: TGTGCCAGCAGTTACATACAGGGGCGAGGCAAAAACATTCAGTACTTC
CDR3: CASSYIQGRGKNIQYF

D: TRBD2
size: NA
V: TRBV24-1
J: TRBJ2-3
DNA: TGTGCCACCAGTGCCCCAGCGGGAGGAGGGACAGATACGCAGTATTTT
CDR3: CATSAPAGGGTDTQYF

D: TRBD2
size: few
V: TRBV28
J: TRBJ2-1
DNA: TGTGCCAGCAGTTTAATTAGCGGGAAAAACAATGAGCAGTTCTTC
CDR3: CASSLISGKNNEQFF

D: NA
size: once
V: TRBV28
J: TRBJ1-4
DNA: TGTGCCAGCAGTTTTCTACCGGGCAGGGGAGGGGATGAAAAACTGTTTTTT
CDR3: CASSFLPGRGGDEKLFF

D: TRBD2
size: NA
V: TRBV11-2
J: TRBJ2-1
DNA: TGTGCCAGCAGCCGTCCGATGGGCGGGAGGCACAGCTCCTACAATGAGCAGTTCTTC
CDR3: CASSRPMGGRHSSYNEQFF

D: NA
size: NA
V: TRBV2
J: TRBJ1-5
DNA: TGTGCCAGCAGTGATACAGGGTATAGCAATCAGCCCCAGCATTTT
CDR3: CASSDTGYSNQPQHF

D: NA
size: once
V: TRBV19
J: TRBJ2-1
DNA: TGTGCCAGTAGCCTACAGGGTAGGGGCCTTGGTGAGCAGTTCTTC
CDR3: CASSLQGRGLGEQFF

D: NA
size: NA
V: TRBV5-1
J: TRBJ1-1
DNA: TGCGCCAGCAGCCAGGACAGTGAAGCTTTCTTT
CDR3: CASSQDSEAFF

D: NA
size: NA
V: TRBV19
J: TRBJ1-2
DNA: TGTGCCAGTAGTATAGATCTGGGCAGCAACTACACCTTC
CDR3: CASSIDLGSNYTF

D: NA
size: NA
V: TRBV19
J: TRBJ1-4
DNA: TGTGCCAGCTGGGGTAGACAGACTAATGAAAAACTGTTTTTT
CDR3: CASWGRQTNEKLFF